This entry lists 14 T cell receptor beta chains sequenced from one sample in a study of OX40 agonist ivuxolimab in advanced cancers. Library construction relied on the immunoSEQ multiplex PCR assay. Here the immuneACCESS table is served through TCRdb, limited to in-frame sequences with V and J called. Missing clones are a known gap in these copies; in checked studies unresolved V genes cover under half, and the rest lacks a known reason. For this sample there are tens of thousands of clones; about 93% appear just once. Around 10% of the sample is taken by the ten largest. Material: CD4+ or CD8+ T cells sorted from blood, obtained in a trial of the OX40 agonist ivuxolimab. These receptors originate from an adult with an advanced solid tumor such as melanoma, head and neck, liver or kidney cancer.

V gene TRBV27 combines with J gene TRBJ2-5; 9 nucleotides align to TRBD1. The DNA matches TRBJ2-7 better at its end, which makes the J call doubtful. The CDR3 contains 14 residues. Looked up from germline, CDR1 is MNHEY and CDR2 is SMNVEV (reference sequence). CDR3 sequence (DNA): TGTGCCAGCAGTCTACAGGGGGCGCTCGACGAGCAGTACTTC. Translating gives CASSLQGALDEQYF.

V and J are TRBV7-9 and TRBJ2-5, with 7 bases fitting TRBD2. Germline V lookup: CDR1 SEHNR, CDR2 FQNEAQ (reference sequence). This CDR3 contains 14 residues. Losses at the gene ends were 5 bases for V and 0 bases for J; bases not matched to a gene: 3. The CDR3, as DNA: TGTGCCAGCAGCCCGGGGGGTAACCAAGAGACCCAGTACTTC. Amino acid sequence: CASSPGGNQETQYF.

Notes on this clone: This same CDR3 is encoded by further DNA sequences in the sample. The chain employs TRBV4-1 and TRBJ2-4; perhaps TRBD1 as D (5 bases). Trimming took 6 bases from V and 0 from J, leaving 12 bases between them. This CDR3 has 15 residues. Per germline, CDR1 MGHRA and CDR2 YSYEKL. Here the CDR3 reads CASSLGQIAKNIQYF. The CDR3 DNA reads TGCGCCAGCAGTCTCGGACAAATAGCCAAAAACATTCAGTACTTC.

V and J are TRBV9 and TRBJ2-5, with TRBD1 matching over 9 bases. TRBJ2-7 explains the end of the DNA better; the J call may be wrong. CDR1 is SGDLS, CDR2 YYNGEE, per germline. This CDR3 spans 14 amino acids. The DNA for the CDR3 is TGTGCCAGCAGCGGAGGACAGGGGCCCTACGAGCAGTACTTC. It specifies CASSGGQGPYEQYF.

The J gene is TRBJ2-5, the V gene TRBV4-3; D is unclear. V was clipped by 0 bases and J by 4 bases, with 12 bases between them. CDR3 length: 15 amino acids. CDR1 is LGHNA, CDR2 YSLEER, per germline. The CDR3 region has the DNA TGCGCCAGCAGCCAAGATACGTACTACCGAGAGACCCAGTACTTC. Its translation: CASSQDTYYRETQYF.

This chain uses TRBV13 with TRBJ2-3; TRBD2 agrees at 10 bases. The V gene's germline CDR1 is PRHDT and CDR2 FYEKMQ (reference sequence). The CDR3 consists of 16 residues. The V segment lost 8 bases and the J segment 4 bases; nucleotides outside the gene matches: 12. DNA of the CDR3: TGTGCCAGCCCTCTTCGGGAGCGGGAGGGAGCAGATACGCAGTATTTT. Amino acid sequence: CASPLREREGADTQYF.

The V call is TRBV27, the J call TRBJ1-2; TRBD1 agrees at 9 bases. CDR1 and CDR2 (germline): MNHEY, SMNVEV (reference sequence). The CDR3 contains 14 residues. The V segment lost 5 bases and the J segment 7 bases; nucleotides outside the gene matches: 8. For the CDR3, the DNA is TGTGCCAGCAGTCCGGGACAGGGATTCGGTGGCTACACCTTC. Residues: CASSPGQGFGGYTF.

The genes are TRBV28 and TRBJ2-7, with a possible D match to TRBD2 (6 bases). This CDR3 region has 12 residues. V was trimmed by 3 bases and J by 7 bases, leaving 10 bases between them. CDR1 is MDHEN, CDR2 SYDVKM, per germline. The chain's CDR3 is CASSLGSGEQYF. The CDR3 bases are TGTGCCAGCAGTTTGGGAAGCGGGGAGCAGTACTTC. Full variable domain (outside the CDR3, taken from reference TRBV28 and TRBJ2-7): DVKVTQSSRYLVKRTGEKVFLECVQDMDHENMFWYRQDPGLGLRLIYFSYDVKMKEKGDIPEGYSVSREKKERFSLILESASTNQTSMYLCASSLGSGEQYFGPGTRLTVT.

The chain joins TRBV7-9 to TRBJ2-7; the match to TRBD1 covers 8 bases. This CDR3 is 15 amino acids long. V dropped 5 bases and J dropped 2; count of bases not matched to a gene: 8. CDR1 and CDR2 (germline): SEHNR, FQNEAQ (reference sequence). The CDR3: CASSGGQDPAYEQYF. The CDR3 region has the DNA TGTGCCAGCAGCGGGGGACAGGACCCGGCCTACGAGCAGTACTTC.

The chain has TRBV7-9 and TRBJ2-7; D is possibly TRBD2 (5 bases). The V gene's germline CDR1 is SEHNR and CDR2 FQNEAQ (reference sequence). The V end lost 5 bases, the J end lost 2 bases, and 10 bases lay between the germline ends. This CDR3 spans 13 amino acids. The CDR3 reads CASSAMGAYEQYF. CDR3 sequence (DNA): TGTGCCAGCAGCGCCATGGGAGCCTACGAGCAGTACTTC.

The genes are TRBV11-1 and TRBJ2-1; TRBD2 matches at 12 bases. This CDR3 has 16 residues. Germline CDR1 and CDR2: SGHAT and FQDESV (reference sequence). With 0 bases clipped from V and 8 bases from J, the junction kept 5 bases outside the gene matches. CDR3: CASSLALAGGLDEQFF. CDR3 DNA: TGTGCCAGCAGCTTAGCGCTAGCGGGAGGGTTGGATGAGCAGTTCTTC.

The chain is built from TRBV7-3 and TRBJ2-3, with TRBD1 matching 8 bases. Germline CDR1 reads SGHTA; CDR2 reads FQGTGA. This CDR3 has 14 residues. V gave up 5 bases and J gave up 5 bases; unmatched junction bases: 6. The CDR3 coding sequence is TGTGCCAGCAGCCCCACAGGGGGACAAGATACGCAGTATTTT. It encodes CASSPTGGQDTQYF.

V and J are TRBV6-5 and TRBJ2-5; no clear D. Germline CDR1 is MNHEY and CDR2 is SVGAGI. The CDR3 is 16 residues long. The germline V and J ends were trimmed by 4 bases and 2 bases, with 17 bases remaining between them. The CDR3 DNA sequence: TGTGCCAGCAGTTCGCCCCGGTGGAGCTCACAAGAGACCCAGTACTTC. Amino acids: CASSSPRWSSQETQYF.

This clone was seen only once. This chain links TRBV7-9 with TRBJ2-7; D is undetermined. CDR3 size: 13 residues. V lost 4 bases, J lost 2 bases, and 9 bases lay in between. From germline, CDR1 is SEHNR and CDR2 FQNEAQ (reference sequence). CDR3 region: CASSYDTPYEQYF. Written as DNA, the CDR3 is TGTGCCAGCAGCTATGACACCCCCTACGAGCAGTACTTC.